This T cell receptor beta chain was retrieved from a study of blood T cells in healthy people across ages. Study-wide results and limits: The percentage of naive T cells correlated strongly with TCR beta diversity. Nothing was known about donor CMV status, and this possibly confounded expanded clonotype changes.

The authors ran a second PCR of about 7 to 11 cycles using a sample-barcoded 5' primer and a J-beta primer mix. Every single cDNA molecule received a tag from a template-switch adaptor with 12 random nucleotides. In TCRdb, the 5' RACE reads were re-called with MiXCR into one record per CDR3 protein. The table records about 930,000 distinct CDR3 sequences, 25% to 30% of them present only once. This clonotype was observed at least ten times. Its antigen is unknown. Germline V lookup: CDR1 SGHNT, CDR2 YYREEE (reference sequence). CDR3 length: 11 residues. V was clipped by 2 bases and J by 8 bases, with 6 bases between them. Separately, the same data were catalogued under a study of T cells of mothers and their children. This second study notes: Donation was provided by three healthy Caucasian mothers along with their six children.

The source material was blood. This receptor was identified in a middle-aged woman in good health. V is TRBV5-4 and J is TRBJ2-3; D possibly corresponds to TRBD2 (5 bases). This chain's CDR3 is CASSFRGTQYF. The CDR3 DNA is TGTGCCAGCAGCTTCCGGGGTACGCAGTATTTT.